This T cell receptor beta chain was recorded in a study of OX40 agonist ivuxolimab in advanced cancers. Across the study: Recorded diagnoses for dose-escalation patients were hepatocellular carcinoma, melanoma, renal cell or head and neck cancer.

The CDR3 length is 14 residues. Between the trimmed V and J ends, which lost 3 bases and 3 bases, there was a span of 9 bases. Germline V gene lookup returns CDR1 SGHVS and CDR2 FNYEAQ. Sequencing used immunoSEQ multiplex PCR; TCRdb keeps in-frame clones, though not all of them. Here the sample spans some 70,000 clones, 82% being singletons. Study-level results: Compared with CD4+, CD8+ T cells on average had more expanded clones. Among patients with partial responses at 0.1-3.0 mg/kg, clonal expansion was among the lowest.

On this clone: What it binds is unknown.

This sequence was found in an adult with an advanced solid tumor such as melanoma, head and neck, liver or kidney cancer. The gene calls are TRBV7-6 and TRBJ1-3; D ambiguous. The source was CD4+ or CD8+ T cells sorted from blood, collected in a trial of the OX40 agonist ivuxolimab. The CDR3 is CASSLEGGGNTIYF. The CDR3, as DNA: TGTGCCAGCAGCTTGGAGGGAGGTGGAAACACCATATATTTT.